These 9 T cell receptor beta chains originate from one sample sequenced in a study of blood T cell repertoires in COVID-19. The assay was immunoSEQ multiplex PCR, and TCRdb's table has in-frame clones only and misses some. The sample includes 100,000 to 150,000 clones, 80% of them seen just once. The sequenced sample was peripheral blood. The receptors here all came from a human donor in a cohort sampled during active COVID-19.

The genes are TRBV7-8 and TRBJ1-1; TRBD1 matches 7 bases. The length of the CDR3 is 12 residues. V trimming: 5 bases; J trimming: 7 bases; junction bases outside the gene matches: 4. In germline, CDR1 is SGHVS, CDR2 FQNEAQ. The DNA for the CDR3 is TGTGCCAGCAGCCCATGGACAGGTGAAGCTTTCTTT. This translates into CASSPWTGEAFF.

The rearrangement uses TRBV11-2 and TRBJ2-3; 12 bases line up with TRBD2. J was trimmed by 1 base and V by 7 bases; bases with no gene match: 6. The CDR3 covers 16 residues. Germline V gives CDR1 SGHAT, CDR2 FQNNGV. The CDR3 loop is CASTLTSGSGTDTQYF. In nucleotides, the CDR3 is TGTGCCAGCACCTTGACTAGCGGGAGTGGCACAGATACGCAGTATTTT.

The chain's CDR3 is CASSEWGQGKHNEQFF. The CDR3 nucleotides are TGTGCCAGCAGTGAATGGGGACAGGGGAAGCACAATGAGCAGTTCTTC. V and J are TRBV25-1 and TRBJ2-1, with 10 bases matching TRBD1. Looked up from germline, CDR1 is MGHDK and CDR2 is SYGVNS. This CDR3 is built from 16 residues. V dropped 1 base and J dropped 5; count of bases not matched to a gene: 5. The entire variable domain, with the rest obtained from reference TRBV25-1 and TRBJ2-1, is as follows: EADIYQTPRYLVIGTGKKITLECSQTMGHDKMYWYQQDPGMELHLIHYSYGVNSTEKGDLSSESTVSRIRTEHFPLTLESARPSHTSQYLCASSEWGQGKHNEQFFGPGTRLTVL.

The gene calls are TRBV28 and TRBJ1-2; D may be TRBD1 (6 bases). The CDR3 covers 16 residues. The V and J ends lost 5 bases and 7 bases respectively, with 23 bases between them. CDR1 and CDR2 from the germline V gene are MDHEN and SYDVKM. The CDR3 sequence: CASSPARGPGVGGYTF. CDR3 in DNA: TGTGCCAGCAGTCCGGCCCGAGGTCCAGGGGTCGGTGGCTACACCTTC.

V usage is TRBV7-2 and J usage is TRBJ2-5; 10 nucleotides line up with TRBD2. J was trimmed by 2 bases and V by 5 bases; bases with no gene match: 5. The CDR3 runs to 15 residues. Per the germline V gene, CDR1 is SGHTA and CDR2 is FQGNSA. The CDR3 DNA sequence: TGTGCCAGCAGCAGCGGGAGGGTACGACAAGAGACCCAGTACTTC. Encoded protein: CASSSGRVRQETQYF.

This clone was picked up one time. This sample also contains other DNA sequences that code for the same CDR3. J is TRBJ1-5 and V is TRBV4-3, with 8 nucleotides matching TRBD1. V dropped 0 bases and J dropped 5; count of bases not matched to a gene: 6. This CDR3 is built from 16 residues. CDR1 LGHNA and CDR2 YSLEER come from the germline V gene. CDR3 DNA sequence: TGCGCCAGCAGCCAAGATTTAGGACAGGGCGATCAGCCCCAGCATTTT. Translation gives CASSQDLGQGDQPQHF.

In DNA, the CDR3 is TGTGCCATCAGTGGATCCGGGACAGCCTACAATGAGCAGTTCTTC. Its protein is CAISGSGTAYNEQFF. This chain connects TRBV10-3 to TRBJ2-1; 7 bases match TRBD1. The CDR3 extends over 15 amino acids. V trimming: 4 bases; J trimming: 2 bases; junction bases outside the gene matches: 5. Germline-derived CDR1 and CDR2 are ENHRY and SYGVKD.

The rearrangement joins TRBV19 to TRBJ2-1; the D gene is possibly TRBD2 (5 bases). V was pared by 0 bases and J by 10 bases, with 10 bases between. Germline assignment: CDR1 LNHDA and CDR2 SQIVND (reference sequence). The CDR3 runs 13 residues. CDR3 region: CASSIEAGGEQFF. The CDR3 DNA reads TGTGCCAGTAGTATAGAGGCGGGCGGCGAGCAGTTCTTC.

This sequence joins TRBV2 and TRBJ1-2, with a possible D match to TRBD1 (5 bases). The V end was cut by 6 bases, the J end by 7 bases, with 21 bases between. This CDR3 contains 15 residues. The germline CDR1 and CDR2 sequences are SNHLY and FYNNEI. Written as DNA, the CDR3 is TGTGCCAGCAGGTCCGGGACTACCCCAACGGGTGGCTACACCTTC. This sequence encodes CASRSGTTPTGGYTF.